What follows is one T cell receptor (beta chain) and its context. These data belong to a study of blood T cell repertoires in COVID-19. At the level of the study: COVID-19 samples, acute and convalescent, were from the United States, Italy and Spain. T cells, B-cell-depleted T cells, or PBMCs supplied cDNA or gDNA.

Original processing notes: Estimation of nucleated cell counts was performed using reference gene primer amplification. Sequencing was performed with immunoSEQ multiplex PCR; in TCRdb, only in-frame clones are kept and a portion is missing. That table is the source of V, J and clone size, and D and trimming were worked out from the DNA. The data contain tens of thousands of clones, roughly 79% of them singletons. CDR1 is GTSNPN, CDR2 SVGIG, per germline (reference sequence). CDR3 length: 13 amino acids. Deletions cut 0 bases from V and 8 bases from J, with 10 bases between. V and J are TRBV30 and TRBJ1-4; D might be TRBD1 (6 bases). The sequence was obtained from a woman in her sixties with acute or convalescent COVID-19. Sequencing was carried out using peripheral blood. In DNA form, the CDR3 reads TGTGCCTGGAGTGTACAGGGAAGGGAAAAACTGTTTTTT. Encoded protein: CAWSVQGREKLFF.